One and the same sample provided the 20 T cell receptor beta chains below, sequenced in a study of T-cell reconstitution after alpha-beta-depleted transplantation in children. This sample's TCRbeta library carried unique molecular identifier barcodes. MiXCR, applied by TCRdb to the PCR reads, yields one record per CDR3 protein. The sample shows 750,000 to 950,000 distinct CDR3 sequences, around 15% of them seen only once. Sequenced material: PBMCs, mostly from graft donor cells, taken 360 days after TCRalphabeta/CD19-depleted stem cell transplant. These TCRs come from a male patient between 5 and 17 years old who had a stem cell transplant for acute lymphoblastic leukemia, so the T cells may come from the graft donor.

The CDR3 bases are TGCAGCGTTGAAGACGGTGGCAATCAGCCCCAGCATTTT. As protein: CSVEDGGNQPQHF. V usage is TRBV29-1 and J usage is TRBJ1-5; D not resolved. CDR3 length equals 13 residues. Germline V gene data show CDR1 as SQVTM and CDR2 as ANQGSEA. Trimming cost V 0 bases and J 2 bases, with 5 bases left between them.

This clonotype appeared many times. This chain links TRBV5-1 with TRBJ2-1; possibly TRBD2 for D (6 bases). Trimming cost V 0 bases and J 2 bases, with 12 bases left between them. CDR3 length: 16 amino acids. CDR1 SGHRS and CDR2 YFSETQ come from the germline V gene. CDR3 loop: CASSLAGEAPYNEQFF. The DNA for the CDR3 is TGCGCCAGCAGCTTGGCCGGGGAGGCCCCCTACAATGAGCAGTTCTTC.

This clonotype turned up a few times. The CDR3 sequence is CASSPRSGSRKTQYF. The DNA of the CDR3 is TGTGCCAGCAGCCCGCGCAGCGGGAGTAGGAAGACCCAGTACTTC. V usage is TRBV7-9 and J usage is TRBJ2-5; 8 bases are a match to TRBD2. The CDR3 has 15 residues. The germline V gene has CDR1 SEHNR and CDR2 FQNEAQ (reference sequence). Losses at the gene ends were 5 bases for V and 6 bases for J; bases not matched to a gene: 11.

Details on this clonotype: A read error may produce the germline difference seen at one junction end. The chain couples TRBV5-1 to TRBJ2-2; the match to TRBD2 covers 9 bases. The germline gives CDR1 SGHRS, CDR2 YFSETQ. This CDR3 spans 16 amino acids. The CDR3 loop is CAISFVAGVSTGELFF. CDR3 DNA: TGCGCCATCAGCTTCGTAGCGGGAGTGTCTACCGGGGAGCTGTTTTTT. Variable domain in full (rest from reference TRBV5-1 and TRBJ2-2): KAGVTQTPRYLIKTRGQQVTLSCSPISGHRSVSWYQQTPGQGLQFLFEYFSETQRNKGNFPGRFSGRQFSNSRSEMNVSTLELGDSALYLCAISFVAGVSTGELFFGEGSRLTVL.

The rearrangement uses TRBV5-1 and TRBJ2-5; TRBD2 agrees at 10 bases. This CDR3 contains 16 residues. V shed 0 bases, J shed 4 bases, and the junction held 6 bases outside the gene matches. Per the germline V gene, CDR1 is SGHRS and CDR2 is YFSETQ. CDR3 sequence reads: CASSLAASGSLETQYF. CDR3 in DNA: TGCGCCAGCAGCTTGGCGGCTAGCGGGAGCTTAGAGACCCAGTACTTC.

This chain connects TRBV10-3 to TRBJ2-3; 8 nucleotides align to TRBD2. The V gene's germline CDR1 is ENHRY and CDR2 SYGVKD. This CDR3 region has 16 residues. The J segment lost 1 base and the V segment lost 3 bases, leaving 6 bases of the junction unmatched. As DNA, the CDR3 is TGTGCCATCAGTGAAGGTGGGACTAGTGGCACAGATACGCAGTATTTT. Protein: CAISEGGTSGTDTQYF.

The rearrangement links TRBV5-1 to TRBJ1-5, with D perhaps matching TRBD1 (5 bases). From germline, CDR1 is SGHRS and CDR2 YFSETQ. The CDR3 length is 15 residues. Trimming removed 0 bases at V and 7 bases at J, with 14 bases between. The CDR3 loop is CASSLEGSGRQPQHF. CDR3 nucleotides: TGCGCCAGCAGCTTGGAGGGTTCGGGACGACAGCCCCAGCATTTT.

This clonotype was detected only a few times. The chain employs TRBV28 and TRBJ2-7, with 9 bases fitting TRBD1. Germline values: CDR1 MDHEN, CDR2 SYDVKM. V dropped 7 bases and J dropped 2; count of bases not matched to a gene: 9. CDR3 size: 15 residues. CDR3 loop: CASTTSRDRAYEQYF. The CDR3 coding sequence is TGTGCCAGCACCACAAGCCGGGACAGGGCCTACGAGCAGTACTTC.

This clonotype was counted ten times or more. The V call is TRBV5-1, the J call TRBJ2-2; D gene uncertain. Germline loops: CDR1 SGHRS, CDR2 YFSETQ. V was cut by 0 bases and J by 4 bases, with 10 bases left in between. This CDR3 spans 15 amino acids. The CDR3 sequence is CASSLARTVTGELFF. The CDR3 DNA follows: TGCGCCAGCAGCTTGGCAAGGACGGTCACCGGGGAGCTGTTTTTT.

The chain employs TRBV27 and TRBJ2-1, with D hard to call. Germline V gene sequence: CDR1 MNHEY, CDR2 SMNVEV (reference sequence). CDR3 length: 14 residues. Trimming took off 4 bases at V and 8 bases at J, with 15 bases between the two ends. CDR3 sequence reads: CASSSLGGPDEQFF. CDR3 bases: TGTGCCAGCAGTTCTTTGGGTGGGCCCGATGAGCAGTTCTTC.

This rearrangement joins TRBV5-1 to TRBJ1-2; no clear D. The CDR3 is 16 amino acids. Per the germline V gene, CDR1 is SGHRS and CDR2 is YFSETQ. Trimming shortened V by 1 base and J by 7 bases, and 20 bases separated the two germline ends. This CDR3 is CASSLLPHGEAGGYTF. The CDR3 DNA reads TGCGCCAGCAGCTTGCTGCCCCATGGCGAGGCCGGTGGCTACACCTTC.

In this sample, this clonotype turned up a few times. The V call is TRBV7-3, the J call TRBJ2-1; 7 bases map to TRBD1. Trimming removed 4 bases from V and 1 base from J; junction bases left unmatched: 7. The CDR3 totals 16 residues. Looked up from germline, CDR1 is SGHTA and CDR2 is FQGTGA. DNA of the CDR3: TGTGCCAGCAGCTCTACAGGGGTTTTGTCCTACAATGAGCAGTTCTTC. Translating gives CASSSTGVLSYNEQFF.

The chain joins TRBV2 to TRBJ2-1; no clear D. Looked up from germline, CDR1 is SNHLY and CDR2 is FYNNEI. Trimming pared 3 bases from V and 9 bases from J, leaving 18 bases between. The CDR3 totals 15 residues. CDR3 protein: CASSDAMSMVGEQFF. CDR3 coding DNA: TGTGCCAGCAGTGATGCTATGTCCATGGTTGGTGAGCAGTTCTTC.

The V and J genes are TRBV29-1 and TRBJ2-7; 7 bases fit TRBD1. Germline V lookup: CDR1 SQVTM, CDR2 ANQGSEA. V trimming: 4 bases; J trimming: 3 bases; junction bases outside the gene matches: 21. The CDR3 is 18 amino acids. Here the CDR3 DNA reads TGCAGCGTTGCAAAAGCCCCGGGACAGATAATAACTATCTACGAGCAGTACTTC. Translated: CSVAKAPGQIITIYEQYF.

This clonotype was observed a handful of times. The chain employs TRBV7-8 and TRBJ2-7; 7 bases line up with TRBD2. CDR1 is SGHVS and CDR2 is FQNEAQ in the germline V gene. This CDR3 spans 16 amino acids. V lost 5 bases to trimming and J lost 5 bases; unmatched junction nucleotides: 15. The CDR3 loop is CASSPLDKAGVDEQYF. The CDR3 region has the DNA TGTGCCAGCAGCCCTCTAGACAAGGCGGGAGTCGACGAGCAGTACTTC.

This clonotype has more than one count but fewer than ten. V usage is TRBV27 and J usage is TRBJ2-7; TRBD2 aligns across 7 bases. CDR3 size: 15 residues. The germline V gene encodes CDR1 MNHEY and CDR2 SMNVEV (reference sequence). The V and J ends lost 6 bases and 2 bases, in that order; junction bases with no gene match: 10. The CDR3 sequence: CASRLSSGIPYEQYF. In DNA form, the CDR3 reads TGTGCCAGCAGACTCTCTAGCGGTATACCCTACGAGCAGTACTTC.

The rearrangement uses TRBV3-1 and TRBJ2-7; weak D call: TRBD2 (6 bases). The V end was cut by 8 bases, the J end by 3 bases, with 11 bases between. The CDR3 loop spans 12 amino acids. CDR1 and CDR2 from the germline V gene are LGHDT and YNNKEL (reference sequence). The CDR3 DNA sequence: TGTGCCAGCGGGACTCCCTTCTACGAGCAGTACTTC. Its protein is CASGTPFYEQYF.

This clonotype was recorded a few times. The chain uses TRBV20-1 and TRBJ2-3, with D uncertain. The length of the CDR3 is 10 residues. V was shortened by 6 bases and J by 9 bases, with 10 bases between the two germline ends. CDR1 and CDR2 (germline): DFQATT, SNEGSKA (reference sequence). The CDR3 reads CSAPTRTQYF. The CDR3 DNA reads TGCAGTGCACCGACTCGAACGCAGTATTTT.

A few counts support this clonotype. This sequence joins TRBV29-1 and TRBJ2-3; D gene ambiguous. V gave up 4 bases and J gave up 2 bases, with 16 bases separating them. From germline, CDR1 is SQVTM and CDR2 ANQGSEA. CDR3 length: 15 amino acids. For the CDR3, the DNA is TGCAGCGTTGGTTCCCTTGACGGATACACAGATACGCAGTATTTT. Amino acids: CSVGSLDGYTDTQYF.

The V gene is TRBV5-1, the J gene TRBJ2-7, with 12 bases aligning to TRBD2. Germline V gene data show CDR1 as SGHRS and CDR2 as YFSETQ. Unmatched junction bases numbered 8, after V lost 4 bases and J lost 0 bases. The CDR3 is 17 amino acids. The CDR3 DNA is TGCGCCAGCAGCCAAGGACTAGCGGGACGGAGCTCCTACGAGCAGTACTTC. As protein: CASSQGLAGRSSYEQYF.